The clone carrying this TCR beta chain was seen repeatedly, ten times or more. Its matching antigen is unknown. Researchers isolated at least 6 million PBMCs per sample. The data derive from a study of blood T cells in healthy people across ages. Overall study results and limits: Diversity estimates drawn from one million T cells were deemed underestimates. Per million T cells, TCR beta diversity dropped roughly linearly as age increased.

The CDR3 has 16 amino acids. V gave up 4 bases and J gave up 5 bases; unmatched junction bases: 5. Germline CDR1 is LGHNA and CDR2 is YSLEER. Next came a second PCR, run for about 6 to 11 cycles, which used a sample-barcoded 5' primer along with a J-beta primer mix. In TCRdb, the 5' RACE reads were re-called with MiXCR into one record per CDR3 protein. The top ten clones hold about 30% of a sample with around 650,000 distinct CDR3 sequences, roughly 43% of them seen once. The sequence was obtained from an elderly man in good health. V gene TRBV4-3 combines with J gene TRBJ2-1; 13 nucleotides align to TRBD2. The specimen was blood. The CDR3 nucleotides are TGCGCCAGCAGCCGTGGGACTAGCGGGGCCAACAATGAGCAGTTCTTC. This sequence encodes CASSRGTSGANNEQFF.